A single count supports the clone carrying this T cell receptor beta chain. Germline values: CDR1 LNHDA, CDR2 SQIVND (reference sequence). The V end lost 3 bases, the J end lost 5 bases, and 13 bases lay between the germline ends. This CDR3 has 14 residues. The sample is drawn from a study of blood T cell repertoires in COVID-19. Authors' data handling: Estimated nucleated cell counts came from reference gene primer amplification. Clones were read by immunoSEQ multiplex PCR, and TCRdb kept only the in-frame ones, dropping some. V, J and clone size derive from that table, while D and trimming were established from the DNA sequence. The sample gives 120,000 to 150,000 clones, about 80% of which show up once; just under 9% is in the top ten.

This sequence was found in a woman aged 80 or older in a cohort sampled during active or convalescent COVID-19. Source material: peripheral blood. This chain links TRBV19 with TRBJ1-2; D may be TRBD1 (5 bases). CDR3 sequence: CASSILGTDYGYTF. In DNA form, the CDR3 reads TGTGCCAGTAGTATTCTTGGGACTGATTATGGCTACACCTTC.